The 29 T cell receptor beta chains in this list originate from one sample, sequenced in a study of blood T cell repertoires in COVID-19. The protocol was immunoSEQ multiplex PCR, while the TCRdb copy is restricted to in-frame clones and leaves out a portion. Seen here are under 200,000 clones, about four fifths observed once, and the top ten hold roughly 13%. The sequencing input was peripheral blood. The receptors originated from a man in his sixties or seventies who had recovered from COVID-19.

V and J are TRBV10-2 and TRBJ2-2; 9 bases are shared with TRBD1. CDR3 length equals 16 residues. The trim removed 8 bases at V and 7 bases at J, leaving 14 bases unmatched. Germline assignment: CDR1 WSHSY and CDR2 SAAADI. The CDR3 region is CASSAPGTGTGGELFF. In DNA, the CDR3 is TGCGCCAGCTCTGCTCCCGGGACAGGGACCGGCGGGGAGCTGTTTTTT.

This clone came up once. The J gene is TRBJ1-1, the V gene TRBV5-4, with 7 bases fitting TRBD1. This CDR3 region has 13 residues. Per the germline V gene, CDR1 is SGHNT and CDR2 is YYREEE (reference sequence). The V gene end was trimmed by 4 bases and the J gene end by 5 bases; junction bases not matched to a gene: 5. CDR3 region: CASSKTGETEAFF. The CDR3 region has the DNA TGTGCCAGCAGCAAAACAGGGGAAACTGAAGCTTTCTTT.

This clone has a single count. This chain joins TRBV4-3 and TRBJ2-1, with TRBD2 matching over 11 bases. V shed 0 bases, J shed 8 bases, and the junction held 6 bases outside the gene matches. Germline loops: CDR1 LGHNA, CDR2 YSLEER. The CDR3 consists of 16 residues. The CDR3 DNA is TGCGCCAGCAGCCAAGAGCCGGGACTAGCGGCCGATGAGCAGTTCTTC. It encodes CASSQEPGLAADEQFF.

In this sample, this clone turned up a few times. V usage is TRBV6-5 and J usage is TRBJ1-6; perhaps TRBD1 as D (5 bases). CDR1 and CDR2 from the germline V gene are MNHEY and SVGAGI. V was trimmed by 6 bases and J by 4 bases, leaving 10 bases between them. The CDR3 runs to 14 residues. The CDR3 sequence is CASRRGRYNSPLHF. The CDR3 nucleotides read TGTGCCAGCAGGCGGGGACGGTATAATTCACCCCTCCACTTT.

The chain is built from TRBV25-1 and TRBJ2-7; D might be TRBD2 (6 bases). V dropped 3 bases and J dropped 3 bases, with 12 bases sitting between them. Germline values: CDR1 MGHDK, CDR2 SYGVNS. The CDR3 covers 14 residues. CDR3 nucleotide sequence: TGTGCCAGCAGTGACGGGGGAAGAGTCTACGAGCAGTACTTC. Translated, it gives CASSDGGRVYEQYF.

The rearrangement uses TRBV3-1 (or the pseudogene TRBV3-2) and TRBJ1-2, with D hard to call. The germline V gene encodes CDR1 LGHDT and CDR2 YNNKEL (reference sequence). V dropped 2 bases and J dropped 7 bases, with 14 bases sitting between them. The CDR3 length is 14 residues. For the CDR3, the DNA is TGTGCCAGCAGCCAATCGCTAGGCCCTTTTGGCTACACCTTC. Protein sequence: CASSQSLGPFGYTF.

The chain couples TRBV27 to TRBJ2-1, with D possibly being TRBD2 (5 bases). V was clipped by 5 bases and J by 7 bases, with 21 bases between them. Germline-derived CDR1 and CDR2 are MNHEY and SMNVEV (reference sequence). The CDR3 runs 16 residues. CDR3 coding DNA: TGTGCCAGCAGTCCCCTCCAGCGGACGAAGGCAAATGAGCAGTTCTTC. Encoded protein: CASSPLQRTKANEQFF.

The chain has TRBV18 and TRBJ2-3; 13 bases are a match to TRBD2. The CDR3 extends over 16 amino acids. V was clipped by 5 bases and J by 5 bases; unmatched bases: 7. Germline CDR1 and CDR2: KGHSH and LQKENI. This CDR3 is CASSSGTSGTVDTQYF. The CDR3 region has the DNA TGTGCCAGCTCATCTGGGACTAGCGGGACAGTAGATACGCAGTATTTT.

V and J are TRBV15 and TRBJ2-1; possibly TRBD2 for D (6 bases). Germline CDR1 LNHNV, CDR2 YYDKDF (reference sequence). The CDR3 has 15 amino acids. The V end lost 6 bases, the J end lost 0 bases, and 12 bases lay between the germline ends. CDR3 amino acids: CATSTGTYSYNEQFF. For the CDR3, the DNA is TGTGCCACCAGTACGGGGACTTACTCCTACAATGAGCAGTTCTTC.

V usage is TRBV18 and J usage is TRBJ2-7; 8 bases are shared with TRBD2. The CDR3 runs 16 residues. Germline loops: CDR1 KGHSH, CDR2 LQKENI. Trimming took 4 bases from V and 4 from J; bases not matched to a gene: 12. In DNA, the CDR3 is TGTGCCAGCTCACACACCCCGGGACTAGGCCCTTACGAGCAGTACTTC. This encodes CASSHTPGLGPYEQYF.

The J gene is TRBJ2-7, the V gene TRBV5-1; 7 nucleotides align to TRBD2. J was trimmed by 4 bases and V by 6 bases; bases with no gene match: 10. This CDR3 has 14 residues. Germline CDR1 and CDR2: SGHRS and YFSETQ. The CDR3 protein is CASTEAGLSYEQYF. Here the CDR3 DNA reads TGCGCCAGCACCGAAGCGGGACTATCGTACGAGCAGTACTTC.

The chain combines TRBV10-2 with TRBJ2-1, with TRBD2 as a possible D gene (6 bases). The germline V and J ends were trimmed by 0 bases and 8 bases, with 17 bases remaining between them. This CDR3 is 16 amino acids long. Looked up from germline, CDR1 is WSHSY and CDR2 is SAAADI. CDR3 amino acids: CASSESVGTGSHEQFF. The DNA for the CDR3 is TGCGCCAGCAGTGAGTCGGTAGGGACTGGATCCCATGAGCAGTTCTTC.

The chain recombines TRBV3-1 (or the pseudogene TRBV3-2) with TRBJ1-1, with D unresolved. The CDR3 runs 14 residues. The germline V gene has CDR1 LGHDT and CDR2 YNNKEL (reference sequence). Trimming shortened V by 1 base and J by 2 bases, and 8 bases separated the two germline ends. As DNA, the CDR3 is TGTGCCAGCAGCCAAGGTAACAGAAACACTGAAGCTTTCTTT. Amino acids: CASSQGNRNTEAFF.

V and J are TRBV11-2 and TRBJ1-2, with D perhaps TRBD1 (6 bases). Germline V gene data show CDR1 as SGHAT and CDR2 as FQNNGV. Trimming stripped 0 bases from V and 6 bases from J, with 8 bases between. This CDR3 is 13 amino acids long. This CDR3 reads CASSLETGDGYTF. CDR3 sequence (DNA): TGTGCCAGCAGCTTAGAGACAGGCGATGGCTACACCTTC.

CDR3: CASSKPGTAYNQPQHF. The CDR3 DNA is TGTGCCAGCAGTAAACCCGGGACAGCCTACAATCAGCCCCAGCATTTT. This chain joins TRBV6-2 or TRBV6-3 and TRBJ1-5; the match to TRBD1 covers 7 bases. This CDR3 comprises 16 residues. The V segment lost 5 bases and the J segment 3 bases; nucleotides outside the gene matches: 10. The germline V gene has CDR1 MNHEY and CDR2 SVGEGT.

The V gene is TRBV10-3, the J gene TRBJ1-3; D unclear. CDR1 and CDR2 (germline): ENHRY, SYGVKD. The CDR3 runs 16 residues. V was pared by 0 bases and J by 0 bases, with 9 bases between. CDR3 sequence reads: CAISESTQSSGNTIYF. CDR3 nucleotides: TGTGCCATCAGTGAGTCGACACAGAGCTCTGGAAACACCATATATTTT.

The chain recombines TRBV29-1 with TRBJ2-5; 13 bases line up with TRBD2. The CDR3 sequence is 17 residues long. V gave up 1 base and J gave up 3 bases; unmatched junction bases: 8. Germline V gene sequence: CDR1 SQVTM, CDR2 ANQGSEA. CDR3 sequence (DNA): TGCAGCGTTGAAGTCGGGACTAGCGGGGACAGAAAAGAGACCCAGTACTTC. This sequence encodes CSVEVGTSGDRKETQYF.

J is TRBJ2-5 and V is TRBV3-1 (or the pseudogene TRBV3-2), with D possibly matching TRBD2 (6 bases). This CDR3 is built from 16 residues. Trimming took 0 bases from V and 5 from J, leaving 16 bases between them. From germline, CDR1 is LGHDT and CDR2 YNNKEL (reference sequence). CDR3 sequence: CASSQDWASELETQYF. The CDR3, as DNA: TGTGCCAGCAGCCAAGATTGGGCTAGCGAGCTCGAGACCCAGTACTTC.

This clone was picked up one time. The gene calls are TRBV5-4 and TRBJ2-7, with 9 bases fitting TRBD2. CDR1 is SGHNT and CDR2 is YYREEE in the germline V gene (reference sequence). V trimming: 3 bases; J trimming: 3 bases; junction bases outside the gene matches: 13. This CDR3 spans 17 amino acids. DNA of the CDR3: TGTGCCAGCAGCTCAGCCCGCCAGCGGGGGGCAAACTACGAGCAGTACTTC. It specifies CASSSARQRGANYEQYF.

This chain connects TRBV5-1 to TRBJ1-6; D is unresolved. CDR1 is SGHRS, CDR2 YFSETQ, per germline. V dropped 3 bases and J dropped 8 bases, with 12 bases sitting between them. This CDR3 is built from 14 residues. The CDR3 region has the DNA TGCGCCAGCAGCTCGGGATTAGGTGATTCACCCCTCCACTTT. It translates to CASSSGLGDSPLHF. The variable domain in full, completed from reference TRBV5-1 and TRBJ1-6, reads KAGVTQTPRYLIKTRGQQVTLSCSPISGHRSVSWYQQTPGQGLQFLFEYFSETQRNKGNFPGRFSGRQFSNSRSEMNVSTLELGDSALYLCASSSGLGDSPLHFGNGTRLTVT.

In nucleotides, the CDR3 is TGTGCCAGTAGTATTTCTTGGACTGCCGGTGAGGCTAATGAAAAACTGTTTTTT. Amino acid sequence: CASSISWTAGEANEKLFF. The chain recombines TRBV19 with TRBJ1-4, with D hard to call. Germline assignment: CDR1 LNHDA and CDR2 SQIVND (reference sequence). This CDR3 comprises 18 residues. Trimming left V 3 bases short and J 3 bases short, with 20 bases between.

This clone is a singleton in its sample. The V gene is TRBV27, the J gene TRBJ2-2, with TRBD2 matching 9 bases. V lost 2 bases to trimming and J lost 6 bases; unmatched junction nucleotides: 22. The germline V gene has CDR1 MNHEY and CDR2 SMNVEV (reference sequence). The CDR3 loop spans 21 amino acids. The CDR3 coding sequence is TGTGCCAGCAGTTTAAGCGGTCTAGCGGGGACCGGACGGCTAGATTCCGGGGAGCTGTTTTTT. Translating gives CASSLSGLAGTGRLDSGELFF.

The chain recombines TRBV28 with TRBJ1-5; 7 bases match TRBD1. J lost 4 bases, V lost 3 bases, and 3 bases had no gene match. Germline CDR1 reads MDHEN; CDR2 reads SYDVKM. The CDR3 contains 14 residues. The CDR3 is CASSFGTVNQPQHF. The CDR3 nucleotides read TGTGCCAGCAGTTTTGGGACAGTTAATCAGCCCCAGCATTTT.

The table lists this clone with a few counts. The V gene is TRBV6-5, the J gene TRBJ1-4, with D perhaps TRBD1 (6 bases). The CDR3 is 13 residues long. Germline loops: CDR1 MNHEY, CDR2 SVGAGI. Trimming removed 6 bases at V and 8 bases at J, with 13 bases between. CDR3 amino acids: CASRKGEGEKLFF. For the CDR3, the DNA is TGTGCCAGCAGGAAGGGGGAGGGGGAAAAACTGTTTTTT.

This clone was found many times. J is TRBJ2-1 and V is TRBV28; 11 nucleotides match TRBD2. J lost 9 bases, V lost 5 bases, and 3 bases had no gene match. The CDR3 is 13 residues long. The germline V gene encodes CDR1 MDHEN and CDR2 SYDVKM. For the CDR3, the DNA is TGTGCCAGCAGTACTAGCGGGAGCATTGAGCAGTTCTTC. This translates into CASSTSGSIEQFF.

The V call is TRBV5-6, the J call TRBJ1-5, with 7 bases aligning to TRBD1. The V and J ends lost 0 bases and 4 bases, in that order; junction bases with no gene match: 4. The CDR3 totals 15 residues. Germline CDR1 is SGHDT and CDR2 is YYEEEE. In DNA form, the CDR3 reads TGTGCCAGCAGCTTGGGGACAGGACCTAATCAGCCCCAGCATTTT. It codes for CASSLGTGPNQPQHF.

The V and J genes are TRBV19 and TRBJ2-3, with TRBD1 identical over 7 bases. Unmatched junction bases numbered 6, after V lost 6 bases and J lost 0 bases. Germline values: CDR1 LNHDA, CDR2 SQIVND (reference sequence). The CDR3 extends over 15 amino acids. The CDR3 sequence is CASSTETGSTDTQYF. Here the CDR3 DNA reads TGTGCCAGTAGCACTGAGACAGGGAGCACAGATACGCAGTATTTT.

The gene calls are TRBV6-5 and TRBJ1-4; 8 bases align to TRBD1. V was pared by 6 bases and J by 1 base, with 4 bases of the junction left unmatched. Germline V lookup: CDR1 MNHEY, CDR2 SVGAGI. CDR3 size: 15 residues. The CDR3: CASRTGDVTNEKLFF. The CDR3 region has the DNA TGTGCCAGCAGGACAGGGGATGTAACTAATGAAAAACTGTTTTTT.

V is TRBV6-6 and J is TRBJ1-6; D gene ambiguous. Looked up from germline, CDR1 is MNHNY and CDR2 is SVGAGI (reference sequence). V lost 5 bases to trimming and J lost 0 bases, with 8 bases between them. The CDR3 sequence is 15 residues long. CDR3 nucleotide sequence: TGTGCCAGCAGTCGTAGAACCTCCTATAATTCACCCCTCCACTTT. This sequence encodes CASSRRTSYNSPLHF.